A selection of T cell receptor beta chains follows, all from one sample in a study of graft-versus-host responses after intestinal transplantation. Clones were sequenced by immunoSEQ multiplex PCR, and TCRdb holds only the in-frame ones, with some missing. The sample yields more than 45,000 clones, around 91% seen once. The sequencing used PBMCs, collected about 120 days after intestinal transplantation. The receptor set was obtained from a human patient who received an intestinal transplant, so some T cells may come from the graft donor. The CDR3 runs from the conserved cysteine through the conserved F or W. Each record gives: V gene, D gene, J gene, clone size, CDR3 protein, CDR3 DNA. The D gene is left open where the match is weak. Some rows mark clone size as missing; the rest say once, few, many or name a class of expanded clone.

v_gene: TRBV5-6; d_gene: TRBD2; j_gene: TRBJ2-5; abundance: few; CDR3aa: CASSLVGFSGGPGETQYF; CDR3nt: TGTGCCAGCAGCTTGGTCGGTTTTAGCGGGGGGCCAGGAGAGACCCAGTACTTC
v_gene: TRBV27; d_gene: TRBD2; j_gene: TRBJ2-3; abundance: -; CDR3aa: CASSSRLAGVPDTQYF; CDR3nt: TGTGCCAGCAGTTCAAGACTAGCGGGAGTCCCAGATACGCAGTATTTT
v_gene: TRBV15; d_gene: -; j_gene: TRBJ2-1; abundance: once; CDR3aa: CATSAGLYNEQFF; CDR3nt: TGTGCCACCAGTGCGGGACTTTACAATGAGCAGTTCTTC
v_gene: TRBV29-1; d_gene: -; j_gene: TRBJ2-1; abundance: -; CDR3aa: CSVLGGLSYNEQFF; CDR3nt: TGCAGCGTCCTGGGGGGACTCTCCTACAATGAGCAGTTCTTC
v_gene: TRBV6-1; d_gene: -; j_gene: TRBJ2-4; abundance: -; CDR3aa: CASSVEYGLGAKNIQYF; CDR3nt: TGTGCCAGCAGTGTGGAGTATGGCCTGGGAGCCAAAAACATTCAGTACTTC
v_gene: TRBV4-2; d_gene: TRBD1; j_gene: TRBJ1-6; abundance: -; CDR3aa: CASSQSDGTAYNSPLHF; CDR3nt: TGTGCCAGCAGCCAATCAGATGGGACAGCTTATAATTCACCCCTCCACTTT
v_gene: TRBV19; d_gene: -; j_gene: TRBJ1-4; abundance: once; CDR3aa: CASTEYATNEKLFF; CDR3nt: TGTGCCAGTACCGAGTACGCAACTAATGAAAAACTGTTTTTT
v_gene: TRBV4-1; d_gene: -; j_gene: TRBJ2-2; abundance: once; CDR3aa: CASSSRLGGELFF; CDR3nt: TGCGCCAGCAGCTCTAGGTTGGGCGGGGAGCTGTTTTTT
v_gene: TRBV6-5; d_gene: -; j_gene: TRBJ1-5; abundance: once; CDR3aa: CASSSTPVQPQHF; CDR3nt: TGTGCCAGCAGTTCTACCCCTGTTCAGCCCCAGCATTTT
v_gene: TRBV5-6; d_gene: TRBD2; j_gene: TRBJ2-1; abundance: -; CDR3aa: CASSLMSAGGFYNEQFF; CDR3nt: TGTGCCAGCAGCTTGATGTCAGCGGGGGGTTTCTACAATGAGCAGTTCTTC
v_gene: TRBV11-2; d_gene: TRBD1; j_gene: TRBJ1-5; abundance: -; CDR3aa: CASSLWPTGTHHQPQHF; CDR3nt: TGTGCCAGCAGCTTATGGCCGACAGGGACCCATCATCAGCCCCAGCATTTT
v_gene: TRBV19; d_gene: -; j_gene: TRBJ2-6; abundance: -; CDR3aa: CASRTSGANVLTF; CDR3nt: TGTGCCAGTCGGACCTCTGGGGCCAACGTCCTGACTTTC
v_gene: TRBV9; d_gene: TRBD1; j_gene: TRBJ2-2; abundance: -; CDR3aa: CASSRGTGGTGELFF; CDR3nt: TGTGCCAGCAGCCGAGGGACAGGGGGCACCGGGGAGCTGTTTTTT
v_gene: TRBV5-6; d_gene: -; j_gene: TRBJ1-3; abundance: once; CDR3aa: CASSLLADSGNTIYF; CDR3nt: TGTGCCAGCAGCTTGCTGGCAGACTCTGGAAACACCATATATTTT
v_gene: TRBV5-1; d_gene: -; j_gene: TRBJ2-1; abundance: -; CDR3aa: CASGGGNEQFF; CDR3nt: TGCGCCAGCGGTGGAGGCAATGAGCAGTTCTTC
v_gene: TRBV7-6; d_gene: -; j_gene: TRBJ2-1; abundance: -; CDR3aa: CASSLVQGSEQFF; CDR3nt: TGTGCCAGCAGCTTAGTACAGGGCAGTGAGCAGTTCTTC
v_gene: TRBV4-1; d_gene: TRBD1; j_gene: TRBJ2-2; abundance: -; CDR3aa: CASSQEGDRVPTGELFF; CDR3nt: TGCGCCAGCAGCCAAGAGGGGGACAGGGTACCCACCGGGGAGCTGTTTTTT
v_gene: TRBV2; d_gene: TRBD2; j_gene: TRBJ2-1; abundance: -; CDR3aa: CASRGLAGGPNNEQFF; CDR3nt: TGTGCCAGCAGGGGACTAGCGGGAGGGCCTAACAATGAGCAGTTCTTC
v_gene: TRBV6-1; d_gene: -; j_gene: TRBJ2-1; abundance: -; CDR3aa: CASSESLIYNEQFF; CDR3nt: TGTGCCAGCAGTGAATCGCTCATCTACAATGAGCAGTTCTTC
v_gene: TRBV28; d_gene: -; j_gene: TRBJ1-2; abundance: -; CDR3aa: CASSPLSGYYGYTF; CDR3nt: TGTGCCAGCAGCCCCTTGTCGGGATATTATGGCTACACCTTC
v_gene: TRBV19; d_gene: -; j_gene: TRBJ2-6; abundance: -; CDR3aa: CASWSRGYIGANVLTF; CDR3nt: TGTGCCAGTTGGTCCAGGGGTTATATTGGGGCCAACGTCCTGACTTTC
v_gene: TRBV6-5; d_gene: -; j_gene: TRBJ1-1; abundance: -; CDR3aa: CASSYGELLTEAFF; CDR3nt: TGTGCCAGCAGTTACGGAGAGTTACTCACTGAAGCTTTCTTT
v_gene: TRBV11-2; d_gene: -; j_gene: TRBJ2-5; abundance: -; CDR3aa: CASSFIYVTSPQETQYF; CDR3nt: TGTGCCAGCAGCTTTATCTACGTGACGTCGCCTCAAGAGACCCAGTACTTC
v_gene: TRBV19; d_gene: -; j_gene: TRBJ1-4; abundance: -; CDR3aa: CASSIGLGGDNEKLFF; CDR3nt: TGTGCCAGTAGTATCGGCCTCGGAGGGGATAATGAAAAACTGTTTTTT
v_gene: TRBV6-5; d_gene: TRBD2; j_gene: TRBJ2-5; abundance: -; CDR3aa: CASSYSPAGGPETQYF; CDR3nt: TGTGCCAGCAGTTACTCGCCAGCGGGAGGGCCGGAGACCCAGTACTTC
v_gene: TRBV9; d_gene: TRBD2; j_gene: TRBJ2-2; abundance: -; CDR3aa: CASSPLDGLAGGPNTGELFF; CDR3nt: TGTGCCAGCAGCCCACTGGATGGTCTAGCGGGAGGGCCGAATACCGGGGAGCTGTTTTTT
v_gene: TRBV27; d_gene: -; j_gene: TRBJ1-2; abundance: -; CDR3aa: CASSLSSGPTFYGYTF; CDR3nt: TGTGCCAGCAGTTTATCGTCGGGTCCTACCTTCTATGGCTACACCTTC
v_gene: TRBV28; d_gene: -; j_gene: TRBJ2-7; abundance: -; CDR3aa: CASNDNSYEQYF; CDR3nt: TGTGCCAGCAACGACAACTCCTACGAGCAGTACTTC
v_gene: TRBV18; d_gene: TRBD2; j_gene: TRBJ2-5; abundance: -; CDR3aa: CASSPRTSGQETQYF; CDR3nt: TGTGCCAGCTCGCCAAGAACTAGCGGCCAAGAGACCCAGTACTTC
v_gene: TRBV7-8; d_gene: -; j_gene: TRBJ2-4; abundance: -; CDR3aa: CASSLGGLGIQYF; CDR3nt: TGTGCCAGCAGCTTAGGGGGGCTCGGCATTCAGTACTTC
v_gene: TRBV5-1; d_gene: -; j_gene: TRBJ2-7; abundance: -; CDR3aa: CASSARLPNEQYF; CDR3nt: TGCGCCAGCAGCGCCAGACTTCCCAACGAGCAGTACTTC
v_gene: TRBV18; d_gene: TRBD1; j_gene: TRBJ2-7; abundance: -; CDR3aa: CASSPQPTGGEQYF; CDR3nt: TGTGCCAGCTCACCTCAACCGACAGGGGGAGAGCAGTACTTC
v_gene: TRBV20-1; d_gene: -; j_gene: TRBJ2-7; abundance: -; CDR3aa: CSARETYEQYF; CDR3nt: TGCAGTGCTAGAGAGACGTACGAGCAGTACTTC
v_gene: TRBV27; d_gene: TRBD2; j_gene: TRBJ2-1; abundance: -; CDR3aa: CASRSPLRGGRYNEQFF; CDR3nt: TGTGCCAGCCGTTCGCCCTTGCGCGGGGGGAGATACAATGAGCAGTTCTTC
v_gene: TRBV18; d_gene: -; j_gene: TRBJ2-7; abundance: -; CDR3aa: CASSSGAQGYEQYF; CDR3nt: TGTGCCAGCTCAAGTGGGGCTCAGGGATACGAGCAGTACTTC
v_gene: TRBV2; d_gene: TRBD1; j_gene: TRBJ2-2; abundance: few; CDR3aa: CASTPGQGRPGELFF; CDR3nt: TGTGCCAGCACTCCGGGACAGGGGCGGCCCGGGGAGCTGTTTTTT
v_gene: TRBV6-1; d_gene: TRBD1; j_gene: TRBJ2-7; abundance: once; CDR3aa: CASSERGRTDYEQYF; CDR3nt: TGTGCCAGCAGTGAAAGGGGGCGGACGGACTACGAGCAGTACTTC
v_gene: TRBV7-6; d_gene: -; j_gene: TRBJ2-7; abundance: -; CDR3aa: CASSPPPDRISYEQYF; CDR3nt: TGTGCCAGCAGCCCTCCGCCCGACAGGATCTCCTACGAGCAGTACTTC
v_gene: TRBV11-2; d_gene: TRBD2; j_gene: TRBJ2-7; abundance: once; CDR3aa: CASSGGLAGVGYEQYF; CDR3nt: TGTGCCAGCAGCGGCGGACTAGCGGGGGTTGGATACGAGCAGTACTTC
v_gene: TRBV10-3; d_gene: -; j_gene: TRBJ2-7; abundance: -; CDR3aa: CAISEPPDSYEQYF; CDR3nt: TGTGCCATCAGTGAGCCTCCAGACTCCTACGAGCAGTACTTC
v_gene: TRBV7-9; d_gene: -; j_gene: TRBJ2-3; abundance: -; CDR3aa: CASSLSRGLLTDTQYF; CDR3nt: TGTGCCAGCAGCTTAAGCCGAGGGCTCCTCACAGATACGCAGTATTTT
v_gene: TRBV6-1; d_gene: -; j_gene: TRBJ2-1; abundance: -; CDR3aa: CASSEWRGPNNEQFF; CDR3nt: TGTGCCAGCAGTGAATGGAGGGGGCCCAACAATGAGCAGTTCTTC
v_gene: TRBV6-1; d_gene: TRBD1; j_gene: TRBJ2-7; abundance: -; CDR3aa: CASRDRGNYEQYF; CDR3nt: TGTGCCAGCCGGGACAGGGGCAACTACGAGCAGTACTTC
v_gene: TRBV9; d_gene: -; j_gene: TRBJ1-2; abundance: -; CDR3aa: CASSVGPANYGYTF; CDR3nt: TGTGCCAGCAGCGTAGGTCCGGCTAACTATGGCTACACCTTC
v_gene: TRBV7-9; d_gene: TRBD2; j_gene: TRBJ2-7; abundance: -; CDR3aa: CASSQTGLPYEQYF; CDR3nt: TGTGCCAGCAGCCAGACGGGACTACCCTACGAGCAGTACTTC
v_gene: TRBV7-9; d_gene: -; j_gene: TRBJ2-2; abundance: -; CDR3aa: CASTGPPNTGELFF; CDR3nt: TGTGCCAGCACAGGACCACCGAACACCGGGGAGCTGTTTTTT